This is a list of T cell receptor beta chains from one sample in a study of blood T cells in healthy people across ages. Via MiXCR, TCRdb re-called the 5' RACE reads, giving one row per CDR3 protein. The sample shows a few hundred thousand distinct CDR3 sequences, roughly half of them seen only once. What was sequenced was blood. The receptors derive from a man in his 60s in good health. Each CDR3 is given with its conserved first and last residue.

V	J	CDR3
TRBV20-1	TRBJ2-3	CSARSTSGHTDTQYF
TRBV29-1	TRBJ2-1	CSVEGGSYNEQFF
TRBV30	TRBJ1-2	CAWSVGRGSYGYTF
TRBV6-2/TRBV6-3	TRBJ2-1	CASSPYRIDEQFF
TRBV2	TRBJ2-7	CASSETVYEQYF
TRBV6-1	TRBJ1-2	CASRPPGTDGYTF
TRBV20-1	TRBJ2-7	CSARERTLPKNYEQYF
TRBV28	TRBJ2-1	CASSTSGQKKTYNEQFF
TRBV6-6	TRBJ2-7	CASSPGGFGYEQYF
TRBV7-6	TRBJ2-3	CASSPRDADTQYF
TRBV20-1	TRBJ2-3	CSPKGASTDTQYF
TRBV10-3	TRBJ2-1	CAISEAVAGGNEQFF
TRBV6-6	TRBJ2-7	CASSQSPFDEQYF
TRBV5-1	TRBJ2-5	CASGRGASVGNEQYF
TRBV10-3	TRBJ2-3	CAIRPGLATDTQYF
TRBV27	TRBJ2-4	CASSAGWENIQYF
TRBV20-1	TRBJ2-1	CSARVRGLAGTGWGNEQFF
TRBV7-9	TRBJ2-3	CASSVFSAVGQYF
TRBV6-2/TRBV6-3	TRBJ2-5	CASSRDSFQETQYF
TRBV19	TRBJ2-3	CASKGTETGWFADTQYF
TRBV6-2/TRBV6-3	TRBJ2-3	CASSGGQGSTDTQYF
TRBV7-2	TRBJ2-5	CASSLSEGRRETQYF
TRBV4-2	TRBJ2-1	CASSQPGTSGTHNEQFF
TRBV27	TRBJ2-5	CASSLQGPKEQYF
TRBV7-2	TRBJ2-5	CASSPEPGSMETQYF
TRBV7-2	TRBJ2-1	CASSSPGLGQFF
TRBV7-2	TRBJ1-1	CASSSGQGARFTEAFF
TRBV7-2	TRBJ2-1	CASRPTGTSRRAEQFF
TRBV5-1	TRBJ2-7	CASSSRDRGSYEQYF
TRBV7-3	TRBJ1-4	CASSLTKATNEKLFF
TRBV11-2	.	CASSPDGWQETQYF
TRBV29-1	TRBJ2-1	CSVGDSGGFYNEQFF
TRBV25-1	TRBJ1-5	CASSGAPAQPQHF
TRBV24-1	TRBJ2-7	CATDRGSYFEQYF
TRBV15	TRBJ2-6	CATSRDWGEGEANVLTF
TRBV25-1	TRBJ2-3	CASSARLGTQYF
TRBV10-3	TRBJ2-1	CAISKREGFDEQFF
TRBV4-1	TRBJ2-3	CASSHDGQGASDTQYF
TRBV20-1	TRBJ2-5	CSARGWTSDETQYF
TRBV20-1	TRBJ2-5	CSASRTGFETQYF
TRBV25-1	TRBJ2-7	CASSAQGPQEAQYF
TRBV7-2	TRBJ1-2	CASSPHGTEGGYTF
TRBV28	TRBJ2-7	CASRASGGPSGEQYF
TRBV20-1	.	CSAPGQGDPYEQYF
TRBV28	TRBJ2-3	CASSLWSGTSTDTQYF
TRBV20-1	TRBJ2-7	CSARRPPLYEQYF
TRBV18	TRBJ1-1	CASSPQGATEAFF
TRBV5-4	TRBJ2-1	CASSFTGTVGGEQFF
TRBV6-5	TRBJ2-1	CASSYAEGAYNEQFF